This T cell receptor (beta chain) was observed in a study of tumor-infiltrating lymphocytes in primary liver carcinoma. Overall study: Sample yields of productive TCRbeta reads, ranging from roughly 3.5 to 7.13 million, were similar across tissue types.

With a constant-region primer, TCR beta cDNA was made from around 530 ng of total RNA. Employing slightly modified ARM-PCR, three nested multiplex PCR rounds were run, and these gave rise to the TCR beta libraries. With TRBV1-TRBV30 forward primers and a C-beta reverse primer, the first two PCR rounds were run for roughly 10 cycles each. MiXCR, applied by TCRdb to the multiplex PCR reads, yields one record per CDR3 protein. The data contain over 250,000 distinct CDR3 sequences, approximately 58% of them singletons. At least ten counts were recorded for this clonotype. Both blood RNA, taken from unsorted whole blood, and germline DNA were extracted. The CDR3 is 15 amino acids. CDR1 is ENHRY, CDR2 SYGVKD, per germline. Trimming removed 6 bases from V and 3 bases from J, with 18 bases in between.

The sequenced material came from peripheral blood. This receptor was taken from a woman aged 25 to 39 with primary liver carcinoma and hepatitis B virus infection. The rearrangement joins TRBV10-3 to TRBJ2-7, with a possible D match to TRBD1 (5 bases). The CDR3 sequence is CAISPLKGANYEQYF. The CDR3 DNA follows: TGTGCCATCAGCCCACTGAAAGGGGCGAACTACGAGCAGTACTTC.